In its sample, the clone carrying this T cell receptor beta chain was seen once. Antigen: not known. The data were taken from a study of T cell responses to AZD1222 COVID-19 vaccine. Some clones are missing from TCRdb's copy, which holds only in-frame ones; the method was immunoSEQ multiplex PCR. Of 120,000 or so clones listed, 80% to 90% are singletons. Findings of the study overall: Donors were largely white British and mainly female; clonal diversity was possibly underestimated.

CDR1 KGHSH and CDR2 LQKENI come from the germline V gene. CDR3 length equals 16 residues. V was trimmed by 4 bases and J by 7 bases, leaving 17 bases between them. The specimen comprised peripheral blood, sampled on day 0 of AZD1222 vaccination. The chain employs TRBV18 and TRBJ1-6, with a tentative D call TRBD1 (5 bases). The clonotype comes from an adult in good health. Here the CDR3 reads CASSLETGLNNSPLHF. The CDR3 DNA reads as TGTGCCAGCTCACTTGAAACGGGACTGAACAATTCACCCCTCCACTTT.